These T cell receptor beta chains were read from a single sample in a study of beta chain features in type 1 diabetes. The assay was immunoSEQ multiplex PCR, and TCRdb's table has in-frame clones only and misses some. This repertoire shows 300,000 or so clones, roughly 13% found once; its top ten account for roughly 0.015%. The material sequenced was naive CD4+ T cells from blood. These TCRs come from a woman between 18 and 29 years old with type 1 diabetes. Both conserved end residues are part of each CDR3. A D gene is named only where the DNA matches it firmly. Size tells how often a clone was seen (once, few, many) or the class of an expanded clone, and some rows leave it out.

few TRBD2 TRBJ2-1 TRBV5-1 TGCGCCAGCAGCTTGAAACTAGCGGGAGCGGGTGAGCAGTTCTTC CASSLKLAGAGEQFF
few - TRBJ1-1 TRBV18 TGTGCCAGCTCACATAACTCGGGGGGCTCCGTGGGGACTGAAGCTTTCTTT CASSHNSGGSVGTEAFF
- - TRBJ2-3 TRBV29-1 TGCAGCGTTGTAGGCTACTACACAGATACGCAGTATTTT CSVVGYYTDTQYF
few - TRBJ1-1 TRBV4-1 TGCGCCAGCAGCCAAGATAGACAGGCAAGGGAGACTGAAGCTTTCTTT CASSQDRQARETEAFF
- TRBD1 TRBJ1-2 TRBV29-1 TGCAGCGTTGAAGAGCGGACAGGGGGCTATGGCTACACCTTC CSVEERTGGYGYTF
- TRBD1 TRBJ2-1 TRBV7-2 TGTGCCAGCAGCTTATTGACAGGGGCCCCGACCGATGAGCAGTTCTTC CASSLLTGAPTDEQFF
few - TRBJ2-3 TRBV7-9 TGTGCCAGCAGCTGGTCGGCAGATACGCAGTATTTT CASSWSADTQYF
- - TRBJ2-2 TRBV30 TGTGCCGGGACATATAGGGGGAACACCGGGGAGCTGTTTTTT CAGTYRGNTGELFF
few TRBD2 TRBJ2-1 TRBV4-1 TGCGCCAGCACCGCAAGCAAGGCGGGAGGGCGTTACAATGAGCAGTTCTTC CASTASKAGGRYNEQFF
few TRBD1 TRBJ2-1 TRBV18 TGTGCCAGCTCACGACAGGGTGAGGGTGAGCAGTTCTTC CASSRQGEGEQFF
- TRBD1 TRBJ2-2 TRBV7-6 TGTGCCAGCAGCGGGACAGGGGGCACCGGGGAGCTGTTTTTT CASSGTGGTGELFF
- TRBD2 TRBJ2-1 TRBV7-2 TGTGCCAGCAGCTTAGGGCCAGCTAGCGGGCCTTTGAATGAGCAGTTCTTC CASSLGPASGPLNEQFF
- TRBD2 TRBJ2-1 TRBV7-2 TGTGCCAGCAGCCCCCCGGGACTACCTACCTACAATGAGCAGTTCTTC CASSPPGLPTYNEQFF
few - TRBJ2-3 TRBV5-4 TGTGCCAGCAGCTTGGGACTTGCGGATACGCAGTATTTT CASSLGLADTQYF
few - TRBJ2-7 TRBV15 TGTGCCACCAGCAAATCAGATCCAGGGACTTACGAGCAGTACTTC CATSKSDPGTYEQYF
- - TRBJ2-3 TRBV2 TGTGCCAGCCGCCTAGACACAGATACGCAGTATTTT CASRLDTDTQYF
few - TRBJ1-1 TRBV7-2 TGTGCCAGCAGCCCAGGACAGAACACTGAAGCTTTCTTT CASSPGQNTEAFF
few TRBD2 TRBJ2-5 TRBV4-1 TGCGCCAGCAGCCCCGGGACTAGCGGGAGGCTTGGGGTAGAGACCCAGTACTTC CASSPGTSGRLGVETQYF
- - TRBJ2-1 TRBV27 TGTGCCAGCAGTCAGTCGATAGCGGCACCCAATGAGCAGTTCTTC CASSQSIAAPNEQFF
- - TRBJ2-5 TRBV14 TGTGCCAGCAGCCAAGGCTCCCTAAGGGGGACCCAGTACTTC CASSQGSLRGTQYF
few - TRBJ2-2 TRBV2 TGTGCCAGCAGTGAAGCTGCCAGGGCGCCCGGGGAGCTGTTTTTT CASSEAARAPGELFF
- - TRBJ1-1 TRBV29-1 TGCAGCGCATTAGGGGGGAACACTGAAGCTTTCTTT CSALGGNTEAFF
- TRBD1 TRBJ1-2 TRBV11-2 TGTGCCAGCAGCTCGGACAGGTCGTATGGCTACACCTTC CASSSDRSYGYTF
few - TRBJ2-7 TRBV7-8 TGTGCCAGCAGCTTGGAGAGACTCTACGAGCAGTACTTC CASSLERLYEQYF
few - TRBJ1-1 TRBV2 TGTGCCAGCAGTCGACGAGGGGGAACTGAAGCTTTCTTT CASSRRGGTEAFF
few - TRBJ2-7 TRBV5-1 TGCGCCAGCAGCGGCGGCCGCGAAAATAACGAGCAGTACTTC CASSGGRENNEQYF
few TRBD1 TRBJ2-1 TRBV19 TGTGCCAGTAGTAGGGACACCGGGACAGGCGGATACAATGAGCAGTTCTTC CASSRDTGTGGYNEQFF
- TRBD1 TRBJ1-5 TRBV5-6 TGTGCCAGCAGCGTCACAGGGGGCGCGTCCAATCAGCCCCAGCATTTT CASSVTGGASNQPQHF
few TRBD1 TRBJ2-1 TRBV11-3 TGTGCCAGCAGCTTAGATGGGACAGGGAGAAATGAGCAGTTCTTC CASSLDGTGRNEQFF
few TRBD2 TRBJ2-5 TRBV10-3 TGTGCCATCAGCCCTAGCGGGAGGGACCAAGAGACCCAGTACTTC CAISPSGRDQETQYF
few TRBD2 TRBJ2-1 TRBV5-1 TGCGCCAGCAGCTCGCAACCCTCTAGCGGGAGGGCAGGTGAGCAGTTCTTC CASSSQPSSGRAGEQFF
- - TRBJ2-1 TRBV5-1 TGCGCCAGCAGCTTGGATCTAGCCTACAATGAGCAGTTCTTC CASSLDLAYNEQFF
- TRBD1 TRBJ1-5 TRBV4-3 TGCGCCAGCAGCCCCCGTCCTGCGACAGGGGACCATCAGCCCCAGCATTTT CASSPRPATGDHQPQHF
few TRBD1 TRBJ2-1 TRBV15 TGTGCCACCAGCAGGAGACAGGGGATTAACAATGAGCAGTTCTTC CATSRRQGINNEQFF
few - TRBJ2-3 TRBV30 TGTGCCTGGACGGACTCCACAGATACGCAGTATTTT CAWTDSTDTQYF
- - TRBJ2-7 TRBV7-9 TGTGCCCTGTATTCAGGCGGCCGCGGACTCTACGAGCAGTACTTC CALYSGGRGLYEQYF
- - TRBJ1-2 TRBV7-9 TGTGCCAGCAGCTTAGCGGACACTTATGGCTACACCTTC CASSLADTYGYTF
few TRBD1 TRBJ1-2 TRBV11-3 TGTGCCAGCAGCCCCCCCGACAGGGTCTCTGGCTACACCTTC CASSPPDRVSGYTF
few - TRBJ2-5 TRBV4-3 TGCGCCAGCAGCCAAAGAGGGTCCCAAGAGACCCAGTACTTC CASSQRGSQETQYF
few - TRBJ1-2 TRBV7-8 TGTGCCAGCAGCTTAGCGCGCAGGGATGGCTACACCTTC CASSLARRDGYTF
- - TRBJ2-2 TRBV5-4 TGTGCCAGCACACGGGACACCGGGGAGCTGTTTTTT CASTRDTGELFF
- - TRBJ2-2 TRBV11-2 TGTGCCAGCAGCCAATCAGGGATCGGGGAGCTGTTTTTT CASSQSGIGELFF
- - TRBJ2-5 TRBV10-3 TGTGCCATCAGTGATTCAGGGGTTGAGACCCAGTACTTC CAISDSGVETQYF
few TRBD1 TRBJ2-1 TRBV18 TGTGCCAGCTCCATGACAGGGAGCTCCTACAATGAGCAGTTCTTC CASSMTGSSYNEQFF
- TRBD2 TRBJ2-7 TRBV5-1 TGCGCCAGCAGCTTGGTTGGCCTAGCGGGAGGGGGCTACGAGCAGTACTTC CASSLVGLAGGGYEQYF
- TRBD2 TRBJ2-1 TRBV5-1 TGCGCCAGCAGCTTGCTTTCGATGGGGGGGTACAATGAGCAGTTCTTC CASSLLSMGGYNEQFF
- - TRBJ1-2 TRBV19 TGTGCCAGTAGTATTGCCCCGGCGGGCTATGGCTACACCTTC CASSIAPAGYGYTF
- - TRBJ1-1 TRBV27 TGTGCCAGCAGTTTCGGAGGGGAAGCTTTCTTT CASSFGGEAFF
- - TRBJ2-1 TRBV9 TGTGCCAGCAGCGTAGGATCGTGGGTAGCTGCAAATGAGCAGTTCTTC CASSVGSWVAANEQFF
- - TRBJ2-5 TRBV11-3 TGTGCCAGCAGCCGACACGTAAAAGAGACCCAGTACTTC CASSRHVKETQYF
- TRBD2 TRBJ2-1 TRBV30 TGTGCCTGGAGTGGGGGGACTAGCGGGAGAGGGAATGAGCAGTTCTTC CAWSGGTSGRGNEQFF
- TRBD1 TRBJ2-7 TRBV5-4 TGTGCCAGCAGCCGACTAGGGACAGGGTTTTACGAGCAGTACTTC CASSRLGTGFYEQYF
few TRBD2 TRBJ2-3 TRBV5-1 TGCGCCAGCGCCCTTCTAGCGGGAGAAGTCAGAGATACGCAGTATTTT CASALLAGEVRDTQYF
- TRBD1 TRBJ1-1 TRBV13 TGTGCCGGGGGACAGGGGAGGATCACTGAAGCTTTCTTT CAGGQGRITEAFF
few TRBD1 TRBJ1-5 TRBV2 TGTGCCAGCAGTATTAACAGGGGGCGGACAAATCAGCCCCAGCATTTT CASSINRGRTNQPQHF